The sample holds one count of the clone carrying this TCR beta chain. Clones were sequenced by immunoSEQ multiplex PCR, and TCRdb holds only the in-frame ones, with some missing. The table includes millions of clones, about 95% detected once. Cells designated naive CD8 were CD45RO-negative and were positively selected for CCR7, with terminally differentiated effector memory CD45RA+ cells excluded. The sample originates from a study of shared clonotypes between healthy human individuals. The specimen sequenced was naive CD8+ T cells sorted from blood. This sequence was found in a man between 18 and 35 years old in good health.

CDR3 amino acids: CASTQGQGASPLHF. The CDR3 nucleotides are TGTGCCAGCACCCAAGGACAGGGGGCTTCACCCCTCCACTTT. The chain joins TRBV28 to TRBJ1-6; 11 bases line up with TRBD1. The junction had 5 bases not matched to a gene; V was cut back by 7 bases and J by 9 bases. The CDR3 covers 14 residues. The germline CDR1 and CDR2 sequences are MDHEN and SYDVKM.